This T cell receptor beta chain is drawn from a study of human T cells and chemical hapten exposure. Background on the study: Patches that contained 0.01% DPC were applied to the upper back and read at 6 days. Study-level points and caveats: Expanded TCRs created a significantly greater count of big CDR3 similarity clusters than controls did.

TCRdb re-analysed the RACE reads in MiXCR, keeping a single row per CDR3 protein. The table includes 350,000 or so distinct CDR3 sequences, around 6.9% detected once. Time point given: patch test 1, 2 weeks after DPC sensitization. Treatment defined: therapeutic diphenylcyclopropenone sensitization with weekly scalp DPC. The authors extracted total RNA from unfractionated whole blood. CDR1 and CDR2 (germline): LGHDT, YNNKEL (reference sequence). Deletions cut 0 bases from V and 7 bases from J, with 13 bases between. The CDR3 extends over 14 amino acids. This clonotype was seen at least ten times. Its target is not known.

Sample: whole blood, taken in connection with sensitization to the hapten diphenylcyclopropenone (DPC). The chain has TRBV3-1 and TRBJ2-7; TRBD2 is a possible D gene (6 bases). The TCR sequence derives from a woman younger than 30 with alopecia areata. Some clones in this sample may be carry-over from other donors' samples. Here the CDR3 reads CASSQDSLAGEQYF. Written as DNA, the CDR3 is TGTGCCAGCAGCCAAGATTCCCTTGCGGGGGAGCAGTACTTC.